This TCR beta chain was recorded in a study of control samples from healthy donors and cancer patients. TCRdb's table, derived via immunoSEQ multiplex PCR, lists solely in-frame clones and lacks some. Here the sample spans over 150,000 clones, 96% being singletons. In germline, CDR1 is MGHDK, CDR2 SYGVNS. The CDR3 length is 14 residues. V was clipped by 4 bases and J by 7 bases, with 11 bases between them. Specimen: blood. The sequence derives from a woman in her 30s in good health. V and J are TRBV25-1 and TRBJ1-6; no reliable D call. CDR3 bases: TGTGCCAGCAGTGCCCGGACCGACAATTCACCCCTCCACTTT. Residues: CASSARTDNSPLHF.